This record looks at one T cell receptor beta chain sequence and its context. Its antigen is unknown. The germline gene is not matched at one end of the junction; a read error may be the cause. These data belong to a study of tumor and adjacent non-tumor tissue in lung cancer. Overall study context: Aged roughly 31 to 76 years, patients included roughly eleven men and several women with stage I to III disease.

Broader study findings: Top 100 clones took a larger repertoire share in normal lung.

Three rounds of nested PCR, following a modified ARM-PCR protocol, produced the TCRbeta library. TCRdb used MiXCR to reprocess the multiplex PCR reads, holding one entry per CDR3 protein. The sample lists approximately 70,000 distinct CDR3 sequences, 73% occurring once. RNA was extracted from bulk tissue without any cell sorting. The sequenced sample consisted of lung tumor tissue. The clonotype was recovered from a man between 60 and 75 years old with non-small cell lung cancer.

The CDR3 is CSVRAGTGRYEQYF. Written as DNA, the CDR3 is TGCAGTGTTAGAGCGGGCACGGGGCGATACGAGCAGTACTTC. V and J are TRBV20-1 and TRBJ2-7; possibly TRBD2 for D (6 bases). Germline CDR1 and CDR2: DFQATT and SNEGSKA (reference sequence). CDR3 length equals 14 residues.